This entry lists 8 T cell receptor beta chains sequenced from one sample in a study of control samples from healthy donors and cancer patients. This table comes from immunoSEQ multiplex PCR, and its TCRdb copy is limited to in-frame clones, with some not included. The profile covers 150,000 to 200,000 clones, with 94% appearing a single time and roughly 1.3% taken by the ten largest. The sequenced sample was blood. All receptors come from a woman aged 18-29 years in good health.

V gene TRBV2 combines with J gene TRBJ1-6; the D is unclear. The V end lost 8 bases, the J end lost 0 bases, and 5 bases lay between the germline ends. This CDR3 spans 13 amino acids. CDR1 and CDR2 from the germline V gene are SNHLY and FYNNEI. This chain's CDR3 is CASHYSYNSPLHF. DNA of the CDR3: TGTGCCAGCCACTACTCCTATAATTCACCCCTCCACTTT. The full variable domain, with the rest looked up from reference TRBV2 and TRBJ1-6, is EPEVTQTPSHQVTQMGQEVILRCVPISNHLYFYWYRQILGQKVEFLVSFYNNEISEKSEIFDDQFSVERPDGSNFTLKIRSTKLEDSAMYFCASHYSYNSPLHFGNGTRLTVT.

The CDR3 sequence: CASRPAGTGYEKLFF. DNA for the CDR3: TGTGCCAGCAGACCAGCCGGGACAGGATATGAAAAACTGTTTTTT. The rearrangement uses TRBV7-9 and TRBJ1-4; 8 nucleotides line up with TRBD1. CDR3 length: 15 amino acids. With 6 bases clipped from V and 6 bases from J, the junction kept 9 bases outside the gene matches. CDR1 is SEHNR, CDR2 FQNEAQ, per germline (reference sequence).

This chain connects TRBV18 to TRBJ2-2; tentatively, D is TRBD2 (6 bases). Germline V gives CDR1 KGHSH, CDR2 LQKENI. This CDR3 comprises 16 residues. The ends were cut back, 6 bases at V and 0 bases at J, with 14 bases in the middle. In DNA, the CDR3 is TGTGCCAGCTCCCCCATGGGACTCACGAACACCGGGGAGCTGTTTTTT. Its protein is CASSPMGLTNTGELFF.

The chain has TRBV5-5 and TRBJ1-6; 9 bases are a match to TRBD1. The J segment lost 3 bases and the V segment lost 4 bases, leaving 14 bases of the junction unmatched. The CDR3 consists of 19 residues. Per the germline V gene, CDR1 is SGHKS and CDR2 is YYEKEE (reference sequence). DNA of the CDR3: TGTGCCAGCAGCCTCCAGGGGACAGGGTTCGGAGGCTATAATTCACCCCTCCACTTT. Its translation: CASSLQGTGFGGYNSPLHF.

The V and J genes are TRBV5-1 and TRBJ1-6; D is possibly TRBD1 (6 bases). Germline V lookup: CDR1 SGHRS, CDR2 YFSETQ. Trimming removed 0 bases from V and 10 bases from J, with 11 bases in between. The CDR3 loop spans 14 amino acids. In DNA form, the CDR3 reads TGCGCCAGCAGCTTGGCAGGGGATGGATCACCCCTCCACTTT. Protein: CASSLAGDGSPLHF.

This rearrangement joins TRBV5-6 to TRBJ2-7; tentatively, D is TRBD1 (6 bases). CDR1 SGHDT and CDR2 YYEEEE come from the germline V gene. The CDR3 has 13 residues. Trimming shortened V by 4 bases and J by 2 bases, and 10 bases separated the two germline ends. The CDR3 nucleotides are TGTGCCAGCAGCCCGGACAGAGCCTACGAGCAGTACTTC. Translation: CASSPDRAYEQYF.

This clone is a singleton in its sample. This rearrangement joins TRBV14 to TRBJ1-6; no clear D. Germline values: CDR1 SGHDN, CDR2 FVKESK. The CDR3 consists of 16 residues. Deletions cut 0 bases from V and 10 bases from J, with 16 bases between. For the CDR3, the DNA is TGTGCCAGCAGCCAAGAAGCGGGCGGATTCGGCTCACCCCTCCACTTT. Its translation is CASSQEAGGFGSPLHF.

The chain combines TRBV3-1 (or the pseudogene TRBV3-2) with TRBJ2-2; D may be TRBD1 (6 bases). V was trimmed by 4 bases and J by 1 base, leaving 10 bases between them. The CDR3 extends over 15 amino acids. CDR1 and CDR2 (germline): LGHDT, YNNKEL (reference sequence). The DNA for the CDR3 is TGTGCCAGCAGCCCGGACAGCCTGAACACCGGGGAGCTGTTTTTT. Protein sequence: CASSPDSLNTGELFF.